The 32 T cell receptor beta chains given below trace back to one sample, sequenced in a study of T-cell reconstitution after alpha-beta-depleted transplantation in children (dated by TCRdb to 2016 to 2017). Library preparation used PCR. Sequenced using an Illumina HiSeq 2500. To normalize quantification of the TCRbeta repertoire, the TCR libraries were built with molecular barcoding that relied on unique molecular identifiers. TCRdb took the public reads, trimmed them with fastp at Q25, ran MiXCR for clone calling and kept in-frame beta chains. Entries are consolidated by CDR3 protein sequence, retaining the most common genes and DNA. This sample holds roughly 500,000 distinct CDR3 sequences; around 18% were observed only once. The ten largest clones represent 3.3% of the sample. The specimen was PBMCs from the stem cell graft donor, collected from the stem cell graft. These receptors were collected from a human donor who donated a stem cell graft to a child with acute lymphoblastic leukemia.

The V call is TRBV3-1, the J call TRBJ2-1, with 14 bases lining up with TRBD2. Germline-derived CDR1 and CDR2 are LGHDT and YNNKEL (reference sequence). The V and J ends lost 6 bases and 9 bases, in that order; junction bases with no gene match: 13. This CDR3 is built from 17 residues. The CDR3 loop is CASRPSWTSGRRGEQFF. The CDR3 DNA follows: TGTGCCAGCAGACCTTCTTGGACTAGCGGGAGGAGGGGTGAGCAGTTCTTC.

The chain couples TRBV6-1 to TRBJ1-1; 7 bases align to TRBD1. CDR1 MNHNS and CDR2 SASEGT come from the germline V gene. The J segment lost 2 bases and the V segment lost 6 bases, leaving 6 bases of the junction unmatched. This CDR3 region has 14 residues. CDR3 region: CASRGDRVNTEAFF. The CDR3 nucleotides read TGTGCCAGCAGGGGAGACAGGGTCAACACTGAAGCTTTCTTT.

This clonotype turned up a few times. This chain joins TRBV20-1 and TRBJ2-4; 7 bases fit TRBD2. CDR3 length: 12 amino acids. Per the germline V gene, CDR1 is DFQATT and CDR2 is SNEGSKA (reference sequence). J gave up 7 bases and V 5 bases, and 5 bases lay outside the gene matches. The CDR3 DNA reads TGCAGTGCTCCGACTAGCAGGAACATTCAGTACTTC. Amino acids: CSAPTSRNIQYF.

The genes are TRBV5-1 and TRBJ2-1; D might be TRBD1 (5 bases). The CDR3 runs to 24 residues. V was pared by 0 bases and J by 5 bases, with 39 bases between. From germline, CDR1 is SGHRS and CDR2 YFSETQ. The CDR3 region is CASSLGYLTLKWVRAGQPHNEQFF. The CDR3 DNA reads TGCGCCAGCAGCTTGGGATACCTCACTCTCAAATGGGTTCGGGCAGGGCAACCCCACAATGAGCAGTTCTTC.

This chain links TRBV7-9 with TRBJ2-1, with TRBD1 matching 7 bases. CDR3 length: 14 amino acids. Germline CDR1 and CDR2: SEHNR and FQNEAQ (reference sequence). V lost 3 bases to trimming and J lost 10 bases; unmatched junction nucleotides: 9. CDR3 amino acids: CASSLDRTGLEQFF. The DNA of the CDR3 is TGTGCCAGCAGCTTGGACCGGACAGGCCTGGAGCAGTTCTTC. The entire variable domain, with the rest obtained from reference TRBV7-9 and TRBJ2-1, is as follows: DTGVSQNPRHKITKRGQNVTFRCDPISEHNRLYWYRQTLGQGPEFLTYFQNEAQLEKSRLLSDRFSAERPKGSFSTLEIQRTEQGDSAMYLCASSLDRTGLEQFFGPGTRLTVL.

This clonotype was counted at least ten times. This chain links TRBV12-3 or TRBV12-4 with TRBJ1-1, with D tentatively TRBD1 (6 bases). The CDR3 length is 13 residues. V lost 7 bases and J lost 7, with 16 bases in between. The DNA of the CDR3 is TGTGCCAGCACCTACTTCAGGGGAGGTGAAGCTTTCTTT. It is translated as CASTYFRGGEAFF.

The chain couples TRBV9 to TRBJ2-3; D call uncertain. From germline, CDR1 is SGDLS and CDR2 YYNGEE. Trimming left V 4 bases short and J 6 bases short, with 6 bases between. The CDR3 covers 11 residues. The CDR3 nucleotides read TGTGCCAGCAGCTCCTGGGATACGCAGTATTTT. Translated, it gives CASSSWDTQYF.

In this sample, this clonotype turned up many times. The chain recombines TRBV20-1 with TRBJ2-1; maybe TRBD2 (5 bases). Germline CDR1 and CDR2: DFQATT and SNEGSKA (reference sequence). The V and J ends lost 3 bases and 7 bases respectively, with 16 bases between them. This CDR3 comprises 14 residues. DNA for the CDR3: TGCAGTGCTAGTGGTAGAGCAACGGGAAATGAGCAGTTCTTC. Amino acid sequence: CSASGRATGNEQFF.

This chain uses TRBV5-8 with TRBJ2-3; perhaps TRBD2 as D (6 bases). Between the trimmed V and J ends, which lost 4 bases and 2 bases, there was a span of 11 bases. CDR3 length: 14 amino acids. From germline, CDR1 is SGHTS and CDR2 YDEGEE. CDR3 residues: CASSTGTVTDTQYF. The CDR3 DNA reads TGTGCCAGCAGCACCGGGACTGTCACAGATACGCAGTATTTT.

This clonotype was found many times. A read error may account for a junction end that differs from germline. The V and J genes are TRBV5-1 and TRBJ1-2; D might be TRBD1 (6 bases). The length of the CDR3 is 13 residues. The germline gives CDR1 SGHRS, CDR2 YFSETQ. Here the CDR3 DNA reads TGTGCCAGCAGCCTAGACAGGATATATGGCTACACCTTC. It yields the protein CASSLDRIYGYTF.

The gene calls are TRBV11-1 and TRBJ2-7; the D is unclear. The CDR3 is 12 amino acids. Germline CDR1 SGHAT, CDR2 FQDESV (reference sequence). Trimming cost V 1 base and J 7 bases, with 8 bases left between them. CDR3 amino acids: CASSLEGGEQYF. The CDR3 coding sequence is TGTGCCAGCAGCTTAGAGGGTGGAGAGCAGTACTTC.

This clonotype was seen only once. The rearrangement joins TRBV20-1 to TRBJ1-1; 8 positions agree with TRBD1. The V and J ends lost 4 bases and 5 bases, in that order; junction bases with no gene match: 6. The CDR3 covers 13 residues. The germline V gene has CDR1 DFQATT and CDR2 SNEGSKA (reference sequence). The CDR3 DNA is TGCAGTGCTACACAGGGGGGCGAGACTGAAGCTTTCTTT. It codes for CSATQGGETEAFF.

There are a few counts of this clonotype. This chain uses TRBV29-1 with TRBJ1-2; a possible D gene is TRBD1 (5 bases). CDR3 size: 16 residues. Trimming removed 4 bases at V and 2 bases at J, with 20 bases between. CDR1 and CDR2 from the germline V gene are SQVTM and ANQGSEA. The CDR3 DNA is TGCAGCGTTGCCTTGGTGGACCGGGGGGTGAACTATGGCTACACCTTC. This translates into CSVALVDRGVNYGYTF.

V gene TRBV11-2 combines with J gene TRBJ2-3, with TRBD2 identical over 10 bases. J lost 2 bases, V lost 4 bases, and 12 bases had no gene match. Germline values: CDR1 SGHAT, CDR2 FQNNGV. The CDR3 consists of 18 residues. This CDR3 reads CASSSGWGLAILTDTQYF. CDR3 nucleotide sequence: TGTGCCAGCAGCTCCGGTTGGGGACTAGCGATTCTCACAGATACGCAGTATTTT.

The rearrangement joins TRBV5-1 to TRBJ2-2, with a weak D call TRBD1 (5 bases). Deletions cut 4 bases from V and 1 base from J, with 8 bases between. The CDR3 length is 14 residues. Germline CDR1 is SGHRS and CDR2 is YFSETQ. The CDR3 spells CASSDSLNTGELFF. In DNA form, the CDR3 reads TGCGCCAGCAGCGACAGCCTGAACACCGGGGAGCTGTTTTTT.

This clonotype appeared a few times. V usage is TRBV29-1 and J usage is TRBJ2-7; the D is unclear. The germline CDR1 and CDR2 sequences are SQVTM and ANQGSEA. CDR3 size: 13 residues. The V end lost 3 bases, the J end lost 2 bases, and 11 bases lay between the germline ends. CDR3 sequence: CSVDLGRAYEQYF. The CDR3, as DNA: TGCAGCGTTGATCTTGGCAGAGCCTACGAGCAGTACTTC.

The chain joins TRBV12-3 or TRBV12-4 to TRBJ2-1; 15 bases fit TRBD2. The CDR3 length is 17 residues. Losses at the gene ends were 6 bases for V and 3 bases for J; bases not matched to a gene: 6. The CDR3 nucleotides read TGTGCCAGCAGCCCTGGGACTAGCGGGAGGAACTACAATGAGCAGTTCTTC. Amino acid sequence: CASSPGTSGRNYNEQFF.

This clonotype was seen a few times. As DNA, the CDR3 is TGTGCCAGCAGTTCCAGGGTATGGGAACAGCCCCAGCATTTT. This codes for CASSSRVWEQPQHF. The chain uses TRBV27 and TRBJ1-5; a possible D gene is TRBD1 (5 bases). The CDR3 is made up of 14 amino acids. Germline CDR1 is MNHEY and CDR2 is SMNVEV (reference sequence). The germline V and J ends were trimmed by 4 bases and 7 bases, with 14 bases remaining between them.

This chain uses TRBV5-1 with TRBJ2-7, with 8 bases fitting TRBD2. Germline values: CDR1 SGHRS, CDR2 YFSETQ. CDR3 length: 16 amino acids. V lost 3 bases, J lost 7 bases, and 15 bases stayed unmatched. CDR3 sequence (DNA): TGCGCCAGCAGCTACCATGGGCCATCGGGAGGGCAGGAGCAGTACTTC. It yields the protein CASSYHGPSGGQEQYF.

V is TRBV12-3 or TRBV12-4 and J is TRBJ2-7; 12 bases fit TRBD1. This CDR3 has 17 residues. V lost 3 bases and J lost 3; bases outside the gene matches: 9. The CDR3 DNA reads as TGTGCCAGCAGTTTGAATCGGGGGACAGGGGGCTTCTACGAGCAGTACTTC. Protein sequence: CASSLNRGTGGFYEQYF.

This chain uses TRBV20-1 with TRBJ2-7; TRBD2 matches 8 bases. This CDR3 comprises 15 residues. The germline CDR1 and CDR2 sequences are DFQATT and SNEGSKA (reference sequence). The CDR3 DNA is TGCAGCGCGCCCGGAGTAGCGGGATTCCCCTACGAGCAGTACTTC. It encodes CSAPGVAGFPYEQYF.

This clonotype was counted a few times. The rearrangement joins TRBV20-1 to TRBJ2-7, with D possibly TRBD2 on 5 matching bases. CDR3 length equals 14 residues. The germline gives CDR1 DFQATT, CDR2 SNEGSKA (reference sequence). V was trimmed by 5 bases and J by 3 bases, leaving 17 bases between them. The CDR3 is CSAEVEGFYYEQYF. CDR3 bases: TGCAGTGCTGAGGTTGAGGGATTTTACTACGAGCAGTACTTC.

This clonotype was picked up many times. J is TRBJ2-1 and V is TRBV3-1; no reliable D call. V gave up 8 bases and J gave up 3 bases, with 8 bases separating them. The germline V gene encodes CDR1 LGHDT and CDR2 YNNKEL (reference sequence). The CDR3 contains 12 residues. The CDR3 DNA is TGTGCCAGCGGCAACGTCTACAATGAGCAGTTCTTC. Translating gives CASGNVYNEQFF.

This clonotype was picked up many times. The chain joins TRBV5-1 to TRBJ1-1; 7 bases map to TRBD1. The CDR3 totals 14 residues. The germline gives CDR1 SGHRS, CDR2 YFSETQ. V lost 4 bases, J lost 1 base, and 4 bases stayed unmatched. In DNA form, the CDR3 reads TGCGCCAGCAGCCGGGACAGACCGAACACTGAAGCTTTCTTT. Translation: CASSRDRPNTEAFF.

This clonotype was counted at least ten times. This chain joins TRBV5-1 and TRBJ2-7; TRBD1 agrees at 10 bases. The CDR3 spans 16 residues. From germline, CDR1 is SGHRS and CDR2 YFSETQ. V was pared by 2 bases and J by 4 bases, with 9 bases of the junction left unmatched. DNA of the CDR3: TGCGCCAGCAGCTTACTTCGACAGGGGGCAGGATACGAGCAGTACTTC. This gives the protein CASSLLRQGAGYEQYF.

The chain joins TRBV4-1 to TRBJ2-6; 10 nucleotides line up with TRBD1. The CDR3 loop spans 18 amino acids. CDR1 is MGHRA and CDR2 is YSYEKL in the germline V gene. Trimming removed 1 base from V and 0 bases from J; junction bases left unmatched: 3. CDR3 amino acids: CASSQGDRGVSGANVLTF. CDR3 sequence (DNA): TGCGCCAGCAGCCAAGGGGACAGGGGCGTCTCTGGGGCCAACGTCCTGACTTTC.

The chain links TRBV27 to TRBJ1-4; maybe TRBD1 (5 bases). The CDR3 loop spans 15 amino acids. From germline, CDR1 is MNHEY and CDR2 SMNVEV (reference sequence). The V gene lost 6 bases and the J gene lost 5 bases, with 16 bases spanning the gap. The CDR3 sequence is CASSWQGTGNEKLFF. The CDR3 DNA follows: TGTGCCAGCAGCTGGCAAGGGACGGGGAATGAAAAACTGTTTTTT.

The chain carries TRBV20-1 and TRBJ2-1; 9 nucleotides match TRBD1. CDR3 size: 15 residues. Germline values: CDR1 DFQATT, CDR2 SNEGSKA (reference sequence). Trimming took 6 bases from V and 6 from J; bases not matched to a gene: 12. The CDR3 sequence: CSAIYRDRVRNEQFF. DNA of the CDR3: TGCAGTGCCATATACCGGGACAGGGTCCGCAATGAGCAGTTCTTC.

J is TRBJ2-1 and V is TRBV20-1; 15 bases align to TRBD2. Looked up from germline, CDR1 is DFQATT and CDR2 is SNEGSKA (reference sequence). This CDR3 region has 15 residues. Trimming removed 6 bases from V and 7 bases from J; junction bases left unmatched: 7. The CDR3 loop is CSATTGTSGRNEQFF. The CDR3 DNA sequence: TGCAGTGCGACAACCGGGACTAGCGGGAGGAATGAGCAGTTCTTC.

The sample holds a few counts of this clonotype. The genes are TRBV7-2 and TRBJ2-2, with 9 bases that match TRBD2. The CDR3 spans 16 residues. V lost 4 bases, J lost 7 bases, and 10 bases stayed unmatched. CDR1 is SGHTA, CDR2 FQGNSA, per germline. The CDR3 here is CASSSFLAGVVGELFF. The CDR3, as DNA: TGTGCCAGCAGCTCCTTTTTAGCGGGAGTGGTCGGGGAGCTGTTTTTT.

This clonotype turned up a few times. This chain links TRBV25-1 with TRBJ2-1, with 15 bases aligning to TRBD2. The CDR3 loop spans 20 amino acids. CDR1 and CDR2 from the germline V gene are MGHDK and SYGVNS. Trimming took 7 bases from V and 0 from J; bases not matched to a gene: 13. The chain's CDR3 is CASNQGLGLAGGSSYNEQFF. The DNA of the CDR3 is TGTGCCAGCAACCAGGGACTCGGACTAGCGGGAGGGAGCTCCTACAATGAGCAGTTCTTC.

This chain links TRBV20-1 with TRBJ2-7; 8 bases align to TRBD1. Germline V CDR1 and CDR2: DFQATT, SNEGSKA (reference sequence). Trimming removed 0 bases from V and 2 bases from J; junction bases left unmatched: 3. The CDR3 totals 14 residues. CDR3 region: CSARDLQGAYEQYF. CDR3 DNA: TGCAGTGCTAGAGATTTACAGGGGGCCTACGAGCAGTACTTC.